This TCR beta chain was sequenced for a study of blood T cells in healthy people across ages. There are many counts of this clonotype. The draw of peripheral blood yielded ten milliliters from each donor. Alongside a J-beta primer mix, a sample-barcoded 5' primer served in a second PCR lasting about 7 to 12 cycles. Template switching added a 12-random-nucleotide identifier to every cDNA molecule. There were at least 2.5 million CDR3-containing paired-end reads obtained from each sample. TCRdb analysed the 5' RACE reads with MiXCR anew, one entry per CDR3 protein. This sample yields about 590,000 distinct CDR3 sequences, of which about 30% are seen a single time; 15% to 19% belongs to the top ten. This clonotype was sampled from an elderly woman in good health. The specimen sequenced was blood.

The CDR3 DNA follows: TGTGCCAGCAGCCAAGTAGCGGGGGGACGGGTAAATGAGCAGTTCTTC. Amino acids: CASSQVAGGRVNEQFF. V is TRBV4-2 and J is TRBJ2-1, with TRBD2 matching 10 bases. The CDR3 has 16 residues. Germline assignment: CDR1 LGHNA and CDR2 YNFKEQ. V lost 1 base to trimming and J lost 7 bases; unmatched junction nucleotides: 7.